Detailed here is one T cell receptor (beta chain). Its target antigen remains unknown. The observed sequence ends 3 residues before the CDR3 terminus, with the missing tail filled in from the germline J gene. This record belongs to a study of T cells in women clearing cervical HPV infection (dated by TCRdb to the late 2010s). Notes on the research overall: The cases were 25 or so women with histologically confirmed HPV16-related CIN3 or worse, and 2 of these cases were invasive cancers. The parent cohort enrolled about 10,000 women aged 18 or older in Guanacaste, Costa Rica, in about 1993 to 1994 and followed the women for more than six years. Since HLA typing was available for only a few women, HLA type could not be ruled out as a confounder. Five blinded duplicates per group were added as quality controls, giving 60 or so samples: 50 or so participants and 10 replicates. The controls were 25 or so women whose single incident HPV16 infection cleared within 12 months with no development of precancer or cancer. Blood from cases was collected at the visit at which the lesion was first identified, whereas blood from controls was collected once infection was no longer detected. Cases and controls were matched on year of sample collection and on age within five years. Cases had a median age of almost 35 years compared with 38 for controls, and baseline characteristics showed no significant differences between the groups. For cases, the median interval between lesion detection and blood sampling was about 150 days, with an interquartile range of roughly 90 to 230 days. An exploratory proof-of-principle case-control study, nested within the Guanacaste HPV Natural History Study in Costa Rica, was conducted to compare TCR repertoires across cervical HPV16 outcomes. The investigation overall reported the following: The cross-sectional design could not show whether the associations came before the infection or were a result of it, and neither effector/memory subsets nor HPV-specific T cells were isolated. CIN3+ cases had significantly higher TCR repertoire richness than controls across sequencing depths, but evenness did not differ between the groups. Because the number of T cells per sample was unknown, the richness differences could reflect varying T-cell content rather than repertoire biology. Cases were distinguished from controls with an estimated AUC of almost 0.85 by random forest classifiers combining richness and V gene abundances. Cases had lower TRBV6-7 relative abundance than controls (about 0.1% versus 0.15%; Bonferroni P = 0.0008).

Using the immunoSEQ assay, multiplex PCR amplified TCR beta CDR3 regions from an average of approximately 1,100 ng of genomic DNA per sample. Primer bias was corrected in the assay by using a complete synthetic TCR repertoire to establish an amplification baseline. The amplicons were sequenced using the Illumina platform. The paper's data handling went like this. Error correction of the sequences involved clustering with frequency ratios plus a modified nearest-neighbor algorithm, after which the sequences were analyzed in the immunoSEQ Analyzer using IMGT gene definitions. TCR richness and evenness were averaged over 20 rarefaction repeats at each rarefaction depth, excluding samples with fewer sequences than the depth. Wilcoxon rank sum tests with FDR correction were used to compare V, D and J gene relative abundances between the groups. Blinded duplicates gave an intraclass correlation of over 90% for TCR richness and an average of roughly 76% across around 70 gene segments. In its TCRdb copy, this immuneACCESS table keeps in-frame sequences only and misses some clones. Where compared with another copy, unresolved V genes explain less than half of these, and the others have no known cause. D and trimming come from the DNA, and the V and J calls and clone size come from that table. The sample's own table lists about 35,000 clones. About 1.5% of the sample lies in the top ten.

CDR3 length: 12 amino acids, cysteine to phenylalanine. Of the CDR3's DNA, 27 bases were read; they are in frame from base 1. V and J are truncated by 6 bases and 8 bases respectively, leaving an intervening sequence of 10 bases. CDR1 SEHNR and CDR2 FQNEAQ are derived from the germline V gene (reference sequence). Every participant had a single incident cervical HPV16 infection, and prevalent HPV16 infections were excluded. Cervical HPV DNA was detected with MY09/MY11 PCR, and genotyping was done by dot-blot hybridization. Roughly 15 mL of heparinized blood was centrifuged, after which the buffy coat was aliquoted, frozen at -30 degrees C, and then stored at -80 degrees C. QIAGEN kits were used to extract genomic DNA from buffy coat specimens.

The TCR sequence derives from a woman between 18 and 69 years old with a cervical HPV16 infection that either progressed to CIN3+ or cleared (not recorded which). This chain is built from TRBV7-9 and TRBJ1-4; the D gene cannot be resolved reliably. Sequenced sample: blood buffy coat. The sequenced part of the CDR3 DNA is TGTGCCAGCAGTGGCCTCTTCGAAAAA. This gives the protein CASSGLFEK. The whole CDR3 reads CASSGLFEKLFF.